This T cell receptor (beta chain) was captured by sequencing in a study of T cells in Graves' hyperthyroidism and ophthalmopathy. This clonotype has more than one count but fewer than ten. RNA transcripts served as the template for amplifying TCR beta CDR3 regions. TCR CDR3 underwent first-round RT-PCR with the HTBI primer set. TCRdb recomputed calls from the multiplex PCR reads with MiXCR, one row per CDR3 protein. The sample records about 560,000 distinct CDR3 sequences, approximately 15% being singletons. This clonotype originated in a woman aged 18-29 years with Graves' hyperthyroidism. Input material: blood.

The CDR3 coding sequence is TGTGCCAGCAGCTTAGGTCCCGGTAGGGAAGCTTTCTTT. Protein product: CASSLGPGREAFF. The rearrangement uses TRBV7-9 and TRBJ1-1; unclear D gene. Trimming stripped 1 base from V and 8 bases from J, with 11 bases between. This CDR3 comprises 13 residues. CDR1 and CDR2 from the germline V gene are SEHNR and FQNEAQ (reference sequence).